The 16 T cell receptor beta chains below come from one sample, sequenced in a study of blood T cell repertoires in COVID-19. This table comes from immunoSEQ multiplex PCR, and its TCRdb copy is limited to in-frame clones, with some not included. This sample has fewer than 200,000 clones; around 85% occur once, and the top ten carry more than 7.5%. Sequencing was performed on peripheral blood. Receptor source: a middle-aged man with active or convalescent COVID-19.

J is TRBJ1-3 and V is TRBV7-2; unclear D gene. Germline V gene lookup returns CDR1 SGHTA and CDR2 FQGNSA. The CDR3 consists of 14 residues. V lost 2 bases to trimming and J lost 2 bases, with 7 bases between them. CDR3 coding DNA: TGTGCCAGCAGCTTACCAGGCGCTGGAAACACCATATATTTT. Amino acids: CASSLPGAGNTIYF. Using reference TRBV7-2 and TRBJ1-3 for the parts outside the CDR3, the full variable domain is GAGVSQSPSNKVTEKGKDVELRCDPISGHTALYWYRQSLGQGLEFLIYFQGNSAPDKSGLPSDRFSAERTGGSVSTLTIQRTQQEDSAVYLCASSLPGAGNTIYFGEGSWLTVV.

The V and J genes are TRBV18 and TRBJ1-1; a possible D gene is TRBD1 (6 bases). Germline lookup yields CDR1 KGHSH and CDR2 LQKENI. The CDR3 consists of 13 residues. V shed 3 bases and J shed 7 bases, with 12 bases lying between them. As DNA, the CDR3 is TGTGCCAGCTCACCCATCGGACAGAATGAAGCTTTCTTT. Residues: CASSPIGQNEAFF. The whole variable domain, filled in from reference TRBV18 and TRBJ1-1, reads NAGVMQNPRHLVRRRGQEARLRCSPMKGHSHVYWYRQLPEEGLKFMVYLQKENIIDESGMPKERFSAEFPKEGPSILRIQQVVRGDSAAYFCASSPIGQNEAFFGQGTRLTVV.

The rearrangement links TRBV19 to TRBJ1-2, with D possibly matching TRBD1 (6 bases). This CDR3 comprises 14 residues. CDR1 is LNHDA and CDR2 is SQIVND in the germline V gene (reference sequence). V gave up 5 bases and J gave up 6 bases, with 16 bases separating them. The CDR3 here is CASSPQGRDDGYTF. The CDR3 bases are TGTGCCAGTAGTCCCCAGGGGAGAGATGATGGCTACACCTTC.

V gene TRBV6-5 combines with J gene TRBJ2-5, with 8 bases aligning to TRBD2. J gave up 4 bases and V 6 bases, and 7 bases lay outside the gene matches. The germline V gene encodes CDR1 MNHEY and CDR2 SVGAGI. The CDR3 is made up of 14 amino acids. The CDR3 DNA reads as TGTGCCAGCAGACCCGCGGGGGGAGGAGAGACCCAGTACTTC. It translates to CASRPAGGGETQYF.

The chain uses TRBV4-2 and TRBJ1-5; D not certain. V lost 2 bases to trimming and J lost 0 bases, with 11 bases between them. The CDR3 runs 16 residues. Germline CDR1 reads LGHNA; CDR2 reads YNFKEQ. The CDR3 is CASSQNAGASNQPQHF. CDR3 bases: TGTGCCAGCAGCCAAAATGCCGGTGCTAGCAATCAGCCCCAGCATTTT.

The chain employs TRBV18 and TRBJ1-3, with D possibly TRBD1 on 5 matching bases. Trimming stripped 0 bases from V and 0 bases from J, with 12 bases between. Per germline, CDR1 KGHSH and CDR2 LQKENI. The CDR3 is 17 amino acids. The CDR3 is CASSPPVQATSGNTIYF. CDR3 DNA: TGTGCCAGCTCACCACCAGTACAGGCTACCTCTGGAAACACCATATATTTT.

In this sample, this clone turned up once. The CDR3 spells CASSPSPGTNEKLFF. CDR3 bases: TGCGCCAGCAGCCCCAGCCCAGGGACTAATGAAAAACTGTTTTTT. The chain uses TRBV4-1 and TRBJ1-4; D is perhaps TRBD1 (5 bases). The germline CDR1 and CDR2 sequences are MGHRA and YSYEKL. The V end lost 4 bases, the J end lost 2 bases, and 11 bases lay between the germline ends. The CDR3 extends over 15 amino acids.

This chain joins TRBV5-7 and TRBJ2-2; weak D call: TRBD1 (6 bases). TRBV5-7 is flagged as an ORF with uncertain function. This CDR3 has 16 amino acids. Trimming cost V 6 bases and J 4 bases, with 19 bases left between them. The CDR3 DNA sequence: TGTGCCAGCACCGGGCGACAGGAGGTAGTCACCGGGGAGCTGTTTTTT. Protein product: CASTGRQEVVTGELFF.

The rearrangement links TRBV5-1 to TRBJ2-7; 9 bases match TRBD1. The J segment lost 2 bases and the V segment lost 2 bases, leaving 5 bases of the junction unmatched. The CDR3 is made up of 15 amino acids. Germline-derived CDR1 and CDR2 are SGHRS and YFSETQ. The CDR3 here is CASSFRQGGTYEQYF. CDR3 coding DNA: TGCGCCAGCAGCTTTAGACAGGGGGGTACCTACGAGCAGTACTTC.

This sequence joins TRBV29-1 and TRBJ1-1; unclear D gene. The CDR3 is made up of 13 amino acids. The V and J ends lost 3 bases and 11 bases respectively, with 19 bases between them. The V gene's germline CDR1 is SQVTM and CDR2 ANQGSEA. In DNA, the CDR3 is TGCAGCGTTGAGGTCCTTCGGGCCCCGGGGGCTTTCTTT. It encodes CSVEVLRAPGAFF. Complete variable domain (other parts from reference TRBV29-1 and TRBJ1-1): SAVISQKPSRDICQRGTSLTIQCQVDSQVTMMFWYRQQPGQSLTLIATANQGSEATYESGFVIDKFPISRPNLTFSTLTVSNMSPEDSSIYLCSVEVLRAPGAFFGQGTRLTVV.

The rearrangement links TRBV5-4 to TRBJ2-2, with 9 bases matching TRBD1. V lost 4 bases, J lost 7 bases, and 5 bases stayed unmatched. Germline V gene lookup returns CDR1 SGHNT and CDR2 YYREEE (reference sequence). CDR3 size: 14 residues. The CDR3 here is CASSPRTGVGELFF. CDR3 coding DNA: TGTGCCAGCAGCCCTAGGACAGGGGTCGGGGAGCTGTTTTTT.

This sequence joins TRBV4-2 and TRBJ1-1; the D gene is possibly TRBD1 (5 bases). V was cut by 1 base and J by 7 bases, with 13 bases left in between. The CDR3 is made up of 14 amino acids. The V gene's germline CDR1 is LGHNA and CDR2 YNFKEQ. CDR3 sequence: CASSQGLGGGEAFF. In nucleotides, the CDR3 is TGTGCCAGCAGCCAAGGACTTGGGGGGGGTGAAGCTTTCTTT.

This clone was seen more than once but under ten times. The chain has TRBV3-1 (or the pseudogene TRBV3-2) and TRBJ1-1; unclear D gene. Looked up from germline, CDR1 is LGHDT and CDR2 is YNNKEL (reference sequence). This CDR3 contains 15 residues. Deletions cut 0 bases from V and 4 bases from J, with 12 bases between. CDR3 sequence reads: CASSQDRAVATEAFF. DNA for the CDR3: TGTGCCAGCAGCCAAGATCGAGCGGTAGCCACTGAAGCTTTCTTT.

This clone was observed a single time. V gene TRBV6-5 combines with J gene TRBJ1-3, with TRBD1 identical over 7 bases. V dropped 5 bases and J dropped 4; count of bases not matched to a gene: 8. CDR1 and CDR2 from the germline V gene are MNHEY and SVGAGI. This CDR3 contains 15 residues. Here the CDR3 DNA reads TGTGCCAGCAGTCCCGACAGGGTGGACGGAAACACCATATATTTT. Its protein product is CASSPDRVDGNTIYF.

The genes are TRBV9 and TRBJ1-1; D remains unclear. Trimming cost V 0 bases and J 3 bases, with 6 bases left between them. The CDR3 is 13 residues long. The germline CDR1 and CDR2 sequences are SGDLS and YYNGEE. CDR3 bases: TGTGCCAGCAGCGTAGAACGGGACACTGAAGCTTTCTTT. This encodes CASSVERDTEAFF.

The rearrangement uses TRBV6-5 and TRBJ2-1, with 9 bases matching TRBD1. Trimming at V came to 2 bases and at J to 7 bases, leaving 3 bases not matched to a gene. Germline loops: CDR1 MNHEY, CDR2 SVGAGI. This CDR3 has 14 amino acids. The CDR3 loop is CASSYVGQGNEQFF. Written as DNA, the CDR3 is TGTGCCAGCAGTTACGTGGGACAGGGAAATGAGCAGTTCTTC.